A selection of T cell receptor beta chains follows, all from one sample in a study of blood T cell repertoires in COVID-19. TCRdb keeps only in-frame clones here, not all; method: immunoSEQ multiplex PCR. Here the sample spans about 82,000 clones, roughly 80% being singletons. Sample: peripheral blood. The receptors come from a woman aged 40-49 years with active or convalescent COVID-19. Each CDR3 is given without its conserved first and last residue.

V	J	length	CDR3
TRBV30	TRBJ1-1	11	AWSRQRNTEAF
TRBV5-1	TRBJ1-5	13	ASSLHPGWNQPQH
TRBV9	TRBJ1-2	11	ASSVGEGFGYT
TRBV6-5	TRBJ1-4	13	ASSHQTNANEKLF
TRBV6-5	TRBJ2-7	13	ASSPGTSRSYEQY
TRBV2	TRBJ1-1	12	ASSENTGYTEAF
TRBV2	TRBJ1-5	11	ASGQGRDQPQH
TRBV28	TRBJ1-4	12	ASRTGVWNEKLF
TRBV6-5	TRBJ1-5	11	ASRDRYNQPQH
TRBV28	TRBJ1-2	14	ASSRSGVEANYGYT
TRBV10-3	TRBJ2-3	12	AIRPGLDTDTQY
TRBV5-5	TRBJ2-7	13	ASSLAGAGNHEQY
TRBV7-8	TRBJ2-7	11	ASSFSGGYEQY
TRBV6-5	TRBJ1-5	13	ASSYSRQKNQPQH
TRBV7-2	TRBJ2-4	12	ASSATIRGNIQY
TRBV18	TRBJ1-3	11	ASSPPAGNTIY
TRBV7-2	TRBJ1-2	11	ASSPDRVYGYT